The 19 T cell receptor beta chains below all came from one sample that was sequenced in a study of regulatory T cells in long-lasting Graves disease. In building TCR beta libraries, iRepertoire HTBI primers were used together with Arm-PCR of CDR3 regions. TCRdb re-derived calls from the multiplex PCR reads in MiXCR, one entry per CDR3 protein. Here the sample spans a few hundred thousand distinct CDR3 sequences, roughly 12% being singletons. The time point here: newly diagnosed GD, antithyroid drugs for less than 3 months. The authors made the TCR library using RNA they extracted from PBMCs. These data were also reused for a study on T cells in Graves' hyperthyroidism and ophthalmopathy.

Sample: peripheral blood mononuclear cells (PBMCs), taken at new diagnosis, from a patient treated with antithyroid drugs. The receptors were sampled from a man aged 25 to 45 with Graves disease.

This clonotype was counted a few times. The gene calls are TRBV9 and TRBJ1-2, with a weak D call TRBD1 (5 bases). Looked up from germline, CDR1 is SGDLS and CDR2 is YYNGEE. There are 12 residues in the CDR3. V shed 3 bases and J shed 7 bases, with 10 bases lying between them. The CDR3 region has the DNA TGTGCCAGCAGCGCCCGGGACCGTGGCTACACCTTC. Protein: CASSARDRGYTF.

The chain links TRBV18 to TRBJ2-2; D perhaps matches TRBD1 (6 bases). V lost 4 bases, J lost 2 bases, and 8 bases lay in between. The CDR3 loop spans 14 amino acids. The V gene's germline CDR1 is KGHSH and CDR2 LQKENI. CDR3 sequence (DNA): TGTGCCAGCTCACAGGACAGCAACACCGGGGAGCTGTTTTTT. This encodes CASSQDSNTGELFF.

This clonotype was counted many times. The chain links TRBV4-1 to TRBJ2-5; 9 bases agree with TRBD1. The junction had 10 bases not matched to a gene; V was cut back by 3 bases and J by 5 bases. The CDR3 runs 16 residues. Germline V CDR1 and CDR2: MGHRA, YSYEKL. CDR3 nucleotides: TGCGCCAGCAGCCATGACCGGGACAGGGTTTTCGAGACCCAGTACTTC. Its translation: CASSHDRDRVFETQYF.

This clonotype was seen at least ten times. V usage is TRBV12-3 or TRBV12-4 and J usage is TRBJ1-2; the D is unclear. Trimming pared 8 bases from V and 6 bases from J, leaving 16 bases between. The CDR3 is made up of 13 amino acids. CDR3 sequence: CASSLSRSDGYTF. CDR3 nucleotide sequence: TGTGCCAGCTCTCTATCTAGATCGGATGGCTACACCTTC.

The chain has TRBV3-1 and TRBJ1-6, with D possibly TRBD1 on 5 matching bases. V was cut by 0 bases and J by 7 bases, with 10 bases left in between. CDR3 length equals 15 residues. Germline V CDR1 and CDR2: LGHDT, YNNKEL (reference sequence). CDR3 nucleotide sequence: TGTGCCAGCAGCCAAGACCCCAGGGTAAATTCACCCCTCCACTTT. It yields the protein CASSQDPRVNSPLHF.

There are many counts of this clonotype. The V and J genes are TRBV15 and TRBJ2-1, with unresolved D. The CDR3 length is 13 residues. The V gene's germline CDR1 is LNHNV and CDR2 YYDKDF (reference sequence). Between the trimmed V and J ends, which lost 4 bases and 4 bases, there was a span of 8 bases. The CDR3 sequence is CATSTTRYNEQFF. The CDR3 bases are TGTGCCACCAGCACAACTCGTTACAATGAGCAGTTCTTC.

In this sample, this clonotype turned up many times. J is TRBJ1-1 and V is TRBV12-3 or TRBV12-4, with D possibly matching TRBD1 (5 bases). CDR3 length equals 11 residues. Trimming left V 8 bases short and J 5 bases short, with 9 bases between. In nucleotides, the CDR3 is TGTGCCAGCCCAAAGGGGACTGAAGCTTTCTTT. The encoded protein is CASPKGTEAFF.

This clonotype was picked up a small number of times. The chain combines TRBV20-1 with TRBJ2-5; 7 bases agree with TRBD1. The J segment lost 7 bases and the V segment lost 1 base, leaving 6 bases of the junction unmatched. The CDR3 length is 13 residues. Germline V gene lookup returns CDR1 DFQATT and CDR2 SNEGSKA (reference sequence). The CDR3 DNA reads TGCAGTGCTAGAGCTACACGACAGGGGACCCAGTACTTC. As protein: CSARATRQGTQYF.

A few counts support this clonotype. The gene calls are TRBV6-2 or TRBV6-3 and TRBJ1-1; D unclear. The CDR3 totals 16 residues. V was trimmed by 6 bases and J by 1 base, leaving 18 bases between them. CDR1 and CDR2 from the germline V gene are MNHEY and SVGEGT. Here the CDR3 reads CASSFTPLIGNTEAFF. CDR3 bases: TGTGCCAGCAGCTTCACTCCCCTTATAGGGAACACTGAAGCTTTCTTT.

The V call is TRBV11-2, the J call TRBJ2-4; TRBD2 might be the D (6 bases). Germline lookup yields CDR1 SGHAT and CDR2 FQNNGV. V lost 4 bases, J lost 1 base, and 11 bases lay in between. The CDR3 loop spans 15 amino acids. The CDR3 region is CASSSRELAKNIQYF. CDR3 sequence (DNA): TGTGCCAGCAGCTCCCGGGAGCTGGCCAAAAACATTCAGTACTTC.

Many counts were recorded for this clonotype. This chain connects TRBV20-1 to TRBJ2-1; 9 nucleotides agree with TRBD1. In germline, CDR1 is DFQATT, CDR2 SNEGSKA (reference sequence). CDR3 length: 16 amino acids. The CDR3 sequence: CSADRGNKPRWYEQFF. Here the CDR3 DNA reads TGCAGCGCTGACAGGGGGAACAAGCCCAGGTGGTATGAGCAGTTCTTC.

This clonotype was recorded many times. The rearrangement uses TRBV10-3 and TRBJ2-5; D unresolved. Trimming removed 7 bases at V and 5 bases at J, with 14 bases between. From germline, CDR1 is ENHRY and CDR2 SYGVKD. The CDR3 consists of 13 residues. The CDR3 loop reads CAITGEPGETQYF. CDR3 nucleotide sequence: TGTGCCATCACAGGAGAACCCGGGGAGACCCAGTACTTC.

Details on this clonotype: A much larger clone lies one base from this, so it may be a read error. The gene calls are TRBV2 and TRBJ2-7; D ambiguous. Per germline, CDR1 SNHLY and CDR2 FYNNEI. CDR3 length equals 13 residues. The CDR3 bases are TGTGCCAGCAGTGAATTTGTGACCTACAAGCAGTACTTC. Translated, it gives CASSEFVTYKQYF.

The CDR3, as DNA: TGCAGCGTTAATAGGAGACAGGACCTCACTGAAGCTTTCTTT. Its protein product is CSVNRRQDLTEAFF. The rearrangement links TRBV29-1 to TRBJ1-1; possibly TRBD1 for D (6 bases). The CDR3 contains 14 residues. Per the germline V gene, CDR1 is SQVTM and CDR2 is ANQGSEA. V shed 5 bases and J shed 4 bases, with 17 bases lying between them.

This clonotype was counted between two and nine times. This may stem from a read error, because a much larger clone lies one nucleotide away. The chain is built from TRBV20-1 and TRBJ2-7; D is perhaps TRBD2 (6 bases). Per the germline V gene, CDR1 is DFQATT and CDR2 is SNEGSKA (reference sequence). CDR3 size: 11 residues. CDR3 in amino acids: CSAPGVNELYF. Written as DNA, the CDR3 is TGCAGTGCCCCGGGAGTAAACGAGCTGTACTTC.

At least ten counts were recorded for this clonotype. This sequence joins TRBV7-2 and TRBJ2-5, with D unresolved. Trimming took off 4 bases at V and 5 bases at J, with 5 bases between the two ends. The CDR3 spans 11 residues. Germline CDR1 is SGHTA and CDR2 is FQGNSA. The CDR3 loop is CASSWDETQYF. The CDR3 region has the DNA TGTGCCAGCAGCTGGGATGAGACCCAGTACTTC.

The rearrangement links TRBV2 to TRBJ2-3; a weak D match, TRBD2 (5 bases). The CDR3 extends over 10 amino acids. Trimming stripped 8 bases from V and 6 bases from J, with 6 bases between. Germline loops: CDR1 SNHLY, CDR2 FYNNEI. The CDR3, as DNA: TGTGCCAGCTTAGCGGATACGCAGTATTTT. Its translation: CASLADTQYF.

The chain has TRBV6-9 and TRBJ1-1, with a tentative D call TRBD1 (5 bases). V shed 3 bases and J shed 1 base, with 9 bases lying between them. From germline, CDR1 is MNHGY and CDR2 SVAAGI. CDR3 length: 14 amino acids. This chain's CDR3 is CASSYGGANTEAFF. DNA for the CDR3: TGTGCCAGCAGTTACGGAGGGGCGAACACTGAAGCTTTCTTT.

This clonotype was seen ten or more times. This chain connects TRBV6-1 to TRBJ1-1; D is unclear. There are 13 residues in the CDR3. V was trimmed by 6 bases and J by 0 bases, leaving 8 bases between them. Germline V gene data show CDR1 as MNHNS and CDR2 as SASEGT. CDR3 DNA sequence: TGTGCCAGCAGCTACGAGATGAACACTGAAGCTTTCTTT. This translates into CASSYEMNTEAFF.